This T cell receptor (beta chain) was sequenced in a study of beta chain features in type 1 diabetes. Overall study: Cells sorted and examined across all samples totaled approximately 100 million.

In this sample, this clone turned up a few times. TCRB transcripts that were expressed got sequenced, as all of the isolated RNA had been reverse transcribed. Only in-frame clones appear in the TCRdb table, and some are missing; sequencing was by immunoSEQ multiplex PCR. The sample lists around 350,000 clones; roughly an eighth were seen once. V lost 4 bases to trimming and J lost 4 bases; unmatched junction nucleotides: 7. This CDR3 region has 14 residues. The germline gives CDR1 SGHNT, CDR2 YYREEE (reference sequence). The TCR was taken from a man between 18 and 35 years old in good health. The chain has TRBV5-4 and TRBJ2-5; 7 positions match TRBD2. The source material was naive CD4+ T cells from blood. The CDR3 DNA follows: TGTGCCAGCAGCCGCCCGACGGGAGGAGAGACCCAGTACTTC. This translates into CASSRPTGGETQYF.